This paragraph covers one T cell receptor (beta chain) sequence. Clones were sequenced by immunoSEQ multiplex PCR, and TCRdb holds only the in-frame ones, with some missing. The sample has hundreds of thousands of clones, about nine tenths seen once; the top ten hold more than 6.5%. From germline, CDR1 is SQVTM and CDR2 ANQGSEA. CDR3 size: 13 residues. V dropped 3 bases and J dropped 4 bases, with 10 bases sitting between them. The sample belongs to a study of blood T cell repertoires in COVID-19. Across the study: Acute and convalescent COVID-19 specimens originated in the United States, Italy and Spain.

The origin of this receptor is a woman aged 25 to 45 who had recovered from COVID-19. Sequencing input: peripheral blood. The chain uses TRBV29-1 and TRBJ2-1; D not certain. CDR3 region: CSVERSDYNEQFF. The CDR3 DNA follows: TGCAGCGTTGAGAGGAGCGATTACAATGAGCAGTTCTTC.